This is a list of T cell receptor beta chains from one sample in a study of read filtering for tumor transcriptome and immune sequencing. MiXCR, run by TCRdb on the reads, gives a single entry per CDR3 protein. The sample consists of tens of thousands of distinct CDR3 sequences, 20% to 25% of them appearing once. Sequenced sample: a population of CD138-negative cells sorted from bone marrow. Receptor source: a donor at least 40 years old with multiple myeloma. Each CDR3 is given with its conserved first and last residue. The D gene is left open where the match is weak. Size is omitted from some rows. Given values are once, few, many or a class for expanded clones.

CDR3 DNA | CDR3 protein | D gene | J gene | V gene | clone size
TGTGCCAGCAGTGTGGTCCACGGGGAGCTGTTTTTT | CASSVVHGELFF | - | TRBJ2-2 | TRBV2 | few
TGCGCCAGCAGCTTGGGTGGACTAGAGGGCGATGAGCAGTTCTTC | CASSLGGLEGDEQFF | TRBD2 | TRBJ2-1 | TRBV5-1 | many
TGTGCCAGTGGGGACGCTAACTCTGGAAACACCATATATTTT | CASGDANSGNTIYF | - | TRBJ1-3 | TRBV19 | once
TGCAGTGCTAGAGGCGGGGGCTACAGTGAGCAGTTCTTC | CSARGGGYSEQFF | - | TRBJ2-1 | TRBV20-1 | once
TGTGCCAGCCTCCCGGGCAGCGATAATGAAAAACTGTTTTTT | CASLPGSDNEKLFF | - | TRBJ1-4 | TRBV6-1 | many
TGTGCCAGCAGCTCCGGGACGGGGACAGCAGGGCACTTC | CASSSGTGTAGHF | TRBD1 | TRBJ2-7 | TRBV11-2 | many
TGTGCCAGCAGCCCGCTAGTCGGGGGGGCGGCAGAGACCCAGTACTTC | CASSPLVGGAAETQYF | TRBD2 | TRBJ2-5 | TRBV7-8 | -
TGTGCCAGCAGATTAGATCTGAACACTGAAGCTTTCTTT | CASRLDLNTEAFF | - | TRBJ1-1 | TRBV12-3/TRBV12-4 | many
TGTGCCAGCAGCCAAACGGGGTCGGGAGCTTTCTTT | CASSQTGSGAFF | - | TRBJ1-1 | TRBV3-1 | many
TGCAGCGTTGAAGTACGTGGGGCCGGGAATGAGCAGTTCTTC | CSVEVRGAGNEQFF | - | TRBJ2-1 | TRBV29-1 | many
TGTGCCAGCAGTTCACGGGACCCTGGAAACACCATATATTTT | CASSSRDPGNTIYF | - | TRBJ1-3 | TRBV6-5 | many
TGTGCCAGCAGTGTAAGCGCGCTACTAGCGGGGTCGGATACGCAGTATTTT | CASSVSALLAGSDTQYF | TRBD2 | TRBJ2-3 | TRBV12-3/TRBV12-4 | many
TGTGCCAGCAGCCAGCGGGGCGGAAACACCGGGGAGCTGTTTTTT | CASSQRGGNTGELFF | - | TRBJ2-2 | TRBV3-1 | -
TGTGCCACCAGCAGAGAAAGCGGGGGGGCCCTAAATACGCGGTATTTT | CATSRESGGALNTRYF | TRBD2 | TRBJ2-3 | TRBV15 | -
TGCGCCAGCAGTTACTCAGGGGTAACTGAAGCTTTCTTT | CASSYSGVTEAFF | - | TRBJ1-1 | TRBV5-1 | many
TGTGCCAGCAGCGTGGCAGGGGGCGGCTATGGCTACACCTTC | CASSVAGGGYGYTF | TRBD1 | TRBJ1-2 | TRBV9 | few
TGCGCCAGCAGCTTAATAGGGACAGGGAACACCGGGGAGCTGTTTTTT | CASSLIGTGNTGELFF | TRBD1 | TRBJ2-2 | TRBV5-1 | many
TGTGCCAGCAGCCAAGATAAAGACAATGAGCAGTTCTTC | CASSQDKDNEQFF | - | TRBJ2-1 | TRBV4-2 | many
TGCGCCACTATTAATGAGCAGTTCTTC | CATINEQFF | - | TRBJ2-1 | TRBV23-1 | few
TGCGCCAGCAGCTTGGAGAGAAACACAGATACGCAGTATTTT | CASSLERNTDTQYF | - | TRBJ2-3 | TRBV5-1 | few
TGTGCCAGCAGTTTGCCCGGGACGGGGACCTACGAGCAGTACTTC | CASSLPGTGTYEQYF | - | TRBJ2-7 | TRBV28 | many
TGTGCCAGCAGCCGAACCTGGGGGGAGACCCAGTACTTC | CASSRTWGETQYF | - | TRBJ2-5 | TRBV14 | many
TGTGCCAGCAGCCAAGGACAGGTTAGCAATCAGCCCCAGCATTTT | CASSQGQVSNQPQHF | - | TRBJ1-5 | TRBV4-2 | -
TGTGCCAGCAGACGCACCTTGACAGGGGAAGATCAGCCCCAGCATTTT | CASRRTLTGEDQPQHF | TRBD1 | TRBJ1-5 | TRBV6-5 | many
TGCGCCAGCAGCTTGGTGGGGAAGGACGAGCAGTACTTC | CASSLVGKDEQYF | - | TRBJ2-7 | TRBV5-1 | many
TGCAGCGCCTACAGGGGGCCATCAGGAGCTTTCTTT | CSAYRGPSGAFF | TRBD1 | TRBJ1-1 | TRBV29-1 | -
TGTGCCAGCAGCTTAGGGCTATCCCGGGGGCTATCTGGAAACACCATATATTTT | CASSLGLSRGLSGNTIYF | - | TRBJ1-3 | TRBV7-9 | few
TGTGCCAGCAGCAAAGGGGCTCCTTCGACAGACCCAGTGTACGACAATGAGCAGTTCTTC | CASSKGAPSTDPVYDNEQFF | - | TRBJ2-1 | TRBV11-2 | few
TGTGCCAGCACCGCCATGTCTCCTTCGGACACTGAAGCTTTCTTT | CASTAMSPSDTEAFF | - | TRBJ1-1 | TRBV6-6 | many
TGTGCCAGCAGCTCCCAAGGGACAGTCCGAAACACTGAAGCTTACTTT | CASSSQGTVRNTEAYF | TRBD1 | TRBJ1-1 | TRBV7-3 | -
TGTGCCAGCAGTATGGTGGTTCAGGCCGATGATCAGTTCTTC | CASSMVVQADDQFF | - | TRBJ2-1 | TRBV2 | -
TGTGCCAGCAGACCCCTCAGGGGCTCCTCATCTTCCTATGGCTACACCTTC | CASRPLRGSSSSYGYTF | - | TRBJ1-2 | TRBV28 | many
TGCAGCGTTGGACAGGGGGGGCACACTGAAGCTTTCTTT | CSVGQGGHTEAFF | TRBD1 | TRBJ1-1 | TRBV29-1 | many
TGTGCCAGCTCAAGCCGTGGAACTAACTATGGCTACACCTTC | CASSSRGTNYGYTF | - | TRBJ1-2 | TRBV18 | few
TGTGCCAGTAGTAGTACAGGAGCAGACCAAGAGACCCAGTACTTC | CASSSTGADQETQYF | - | TRBJ2-5 | TRBV19 | -
TGCAGCGCGGACGGACACACAGATACGCAGTATTTT | CSADGHTDTQYF | - | TRBJ2-3 | TRBV29-1 | many
TGTGCCAGCAGAGCAGGGGGCGCGTATGGCTACACCTTC | CASRAGGAYGYTF | TRBD1 | TRBJ1-2 | TRBV14 | many
TGTGCCAGCAGCCAAGCCTCCCCGGGGCTGAACACCGGGGAGCTGTTTTTT | CASSQASPGLNTGELFF | - | TRBJ2-2 | TRBV14 | few
TGCGCCAGCAGCCCGGGACAGCTCTACGAGCAGTACTTC | CASSPGQLYEQYF | TRBD1 | TRBJ2-7 | TRBV5-1 | few
TGTGCCAGTAGTAACAGGGATACCGGGGAGCTGTTTTTT | CASSNRDTGELFF | - | TRBJ2-2 | TRBV19 | few
TGTGCCAGCAGAGACCTCCGTGCAGGCGCGGGGTCACCCCTCCACTTT | CASRDLRAGAGSPLHF | - | TRBJ1-6 | TRBV2 | many
TGCAGTGCTTTTTCACCCGCGGGGAGCTCCTACAATGAGCAGTTCTTC | CSAFSPAGSSYNEQFF | - | TRBJ2-1 | TRBV20-1 | many
TGTGCCAGCAGCCAAGACGGGACTAGCGGGGGGAAGCAGTATTTT | CASSQDGTSGGKQYF | TRBD2 | TRBJ2-3 | TRBV14 | many
TGTGCCAGTAGTATTGGGACAGGGGGTCGTCAATACGAGCAGTACTTC | CASSIGTGGRQYEQYF | TRBD1 | TRBJ2-7 | TRBV19 | many
TGTGCCAGCAGCATAGTTGGTGAGCAGTTCTTC | CASSIVGEQFF | - | TRBJ2-1 | TRBV7-9 | many
TGTGCCAGAACCCACTCCGACAATCAGCTCCAGCATTTT | CARTHSDNQLQHF | - | TRBJ1-5 | TRBV14 | -
TGCAGCGTTGAGGAACCCACCGGGGAGCTGTTTTTT | CSVEEPTGELFF | - | TRBJ2-2 | TRBV29-1 | -
TGTGCCAGCAGTCTTCGACAGAACACTGAAGCTTTCTTT | CASSLRQNTEAFF | - | TRBJ1-1 | TRBV12-3/TRBV12-4 | many
TGTGCCAGCAGCCCCCGGACAGCAAACACCATATATTTT | CASSPRTANTIYF | - | TRBJ1-3 | TRBV7-9 | many
TGTGCCAGCAGCACCGACAGGGGGGCCGAGCAGTACTTC | CASSTDRGAEQYF | TRBD1 | TRBJ2-7 | TRBV12-3/TRBV12-4 | many